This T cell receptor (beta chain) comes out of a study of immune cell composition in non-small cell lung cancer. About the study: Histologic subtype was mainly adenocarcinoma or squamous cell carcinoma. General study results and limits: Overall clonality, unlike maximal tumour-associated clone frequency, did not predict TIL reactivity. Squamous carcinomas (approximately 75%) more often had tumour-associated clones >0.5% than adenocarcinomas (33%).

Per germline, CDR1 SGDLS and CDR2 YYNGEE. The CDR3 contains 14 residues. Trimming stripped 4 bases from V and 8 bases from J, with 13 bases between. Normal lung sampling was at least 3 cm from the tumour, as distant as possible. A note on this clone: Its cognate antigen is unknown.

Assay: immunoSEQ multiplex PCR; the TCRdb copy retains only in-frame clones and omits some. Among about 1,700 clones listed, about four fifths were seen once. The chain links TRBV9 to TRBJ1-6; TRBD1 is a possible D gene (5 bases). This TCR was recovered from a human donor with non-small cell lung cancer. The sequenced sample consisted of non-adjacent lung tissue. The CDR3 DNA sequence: TGTGCCAGCAGCCCCCGGGGAGGGGATTCACCCCTCCACTTT. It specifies CASSPRGGDSPLHF.